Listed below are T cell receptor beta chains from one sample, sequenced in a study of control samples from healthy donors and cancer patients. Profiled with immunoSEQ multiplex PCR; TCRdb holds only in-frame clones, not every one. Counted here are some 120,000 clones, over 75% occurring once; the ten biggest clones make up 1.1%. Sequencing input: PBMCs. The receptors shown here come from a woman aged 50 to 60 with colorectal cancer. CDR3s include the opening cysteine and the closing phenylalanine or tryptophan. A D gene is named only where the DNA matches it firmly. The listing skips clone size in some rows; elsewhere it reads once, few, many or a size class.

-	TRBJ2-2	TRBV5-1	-	CASSPPRQENTGELFF	TGCGCCAGCAGCCCCCCACGGCAGGAGAACACCGGGGAGCTGTTTTTT
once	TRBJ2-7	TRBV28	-	CASSSDYEQYF	TGTGCCAGCAGTTCGGATTACGAGCAGTACTTC
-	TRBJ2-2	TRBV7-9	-	CASSLTPQANTGELFF	TGTGCCAGCAGCCTGACCCCGCAGGCGAACACCGGGGAGCTGTTTTTT
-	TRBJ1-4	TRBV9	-	CASSVGVVEEKLFF	TGTGCCAGCAGCGTAGGGGTTGTTGAGGAAAAACTGTTTTTT
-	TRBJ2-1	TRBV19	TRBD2	CASSIVGAGGYDEQFF	TGTGCCAGTAGTATAGTAGGGGCGGGGGGCTATGATGAGCAGTTCTTC
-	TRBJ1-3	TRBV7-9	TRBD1	CASRDSTQGSSGNTIYF	TGTGCCAGCAGGGATTCAACACAGGGGAGCTCTGGAAACACCATATATTTT
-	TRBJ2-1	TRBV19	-	CASSPAGSYNEQFF	TGTGCCAGTAGTCCGGCGGGCTCCTACAATGAGCAGTTCTTC
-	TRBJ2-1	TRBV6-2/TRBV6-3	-	CASTYLGIYNEQFF	TGTGCCAGCACTTACTTAGGCATTTACAATGAGCAGTTCTTC
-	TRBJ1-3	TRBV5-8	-	CASSLTGFSGNTIYF	TGTGCCAGCAGCTTGACAGGTTTCTCTGGAAACACCATATATTTT
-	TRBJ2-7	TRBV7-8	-	CASSLDTWGVEQYF	TGTGCCAGCAGCTTAGATACTTGGGGAGTCGAGCAGTACTTC